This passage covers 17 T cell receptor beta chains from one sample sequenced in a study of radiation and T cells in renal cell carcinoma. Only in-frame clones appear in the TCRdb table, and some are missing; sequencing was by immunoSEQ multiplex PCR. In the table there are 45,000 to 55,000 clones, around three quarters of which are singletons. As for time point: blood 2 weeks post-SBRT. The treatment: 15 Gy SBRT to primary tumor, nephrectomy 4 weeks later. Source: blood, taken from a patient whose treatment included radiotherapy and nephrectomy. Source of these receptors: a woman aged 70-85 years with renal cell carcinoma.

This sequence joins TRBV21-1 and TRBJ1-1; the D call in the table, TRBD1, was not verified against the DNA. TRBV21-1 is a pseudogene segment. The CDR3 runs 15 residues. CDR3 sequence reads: CASSAPGQENTEAFF. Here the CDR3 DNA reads TGTGCCAGCAGCGCACCCGGACAGGAAAACACTGAAGCTTTCTTT.

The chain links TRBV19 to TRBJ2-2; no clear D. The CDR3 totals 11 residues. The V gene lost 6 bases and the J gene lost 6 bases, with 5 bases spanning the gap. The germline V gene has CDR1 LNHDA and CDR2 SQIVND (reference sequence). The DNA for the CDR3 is TGTGCCAGTAGAGGGTCCGGGGAGCTGTTTTTT. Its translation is CASRGSGELFF.

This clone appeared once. In DNA, the CDR3 is TGTGCCAGCACCCCAGGGGCGGGAGAGCTCCAGCAGTACTTC. Translated, it gives CASTPGAGELQQYF. This sequence joins TRBV9 and TRBJ2-7, with D possibly matching TRBD2 (7 bases). Germline V gene data show CDR1 as SGDLS and CDR2 as YYNGEE. V gave up 6 bases and J gave up 8 bases, with 21 bases separating them. This CDR3 spans 14 amino acids.

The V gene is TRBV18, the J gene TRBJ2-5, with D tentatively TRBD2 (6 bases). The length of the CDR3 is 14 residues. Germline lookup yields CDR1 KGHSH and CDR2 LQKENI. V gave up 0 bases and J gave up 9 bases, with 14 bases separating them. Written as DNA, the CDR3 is TGTGCCAGCTCACCACCGAGCGCCGAGCGGGCCCAGTACTTC. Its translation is CASSPPSAERAQYF.

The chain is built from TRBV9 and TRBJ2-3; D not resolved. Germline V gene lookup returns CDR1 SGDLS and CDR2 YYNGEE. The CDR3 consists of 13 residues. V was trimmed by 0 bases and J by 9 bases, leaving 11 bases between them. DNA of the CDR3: TGTGCCAGCAGCGTAGATGGCACATCCACGCAGTATTTT. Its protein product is CASSVDGTSTQYF.

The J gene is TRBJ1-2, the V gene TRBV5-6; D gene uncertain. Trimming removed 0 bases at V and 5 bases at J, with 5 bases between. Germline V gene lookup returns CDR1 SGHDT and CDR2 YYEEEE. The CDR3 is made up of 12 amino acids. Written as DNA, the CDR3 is TGTGCCAGCAGCTTGGACAGATATGGCTACACCTTC. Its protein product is CASSLDRYGYTF.

The CDR3 loop is CASSLDGSSYNEQFF. In DNA form, the CDR3 reads TGTGCCAGCAGCTTAGACGGGAGCTCCTACAATGAGCAGTTCTTC. This sequence joins TRBV7-7 and TRBJ2-1, with D maybe TRBD2 (6 bases). CDR1 is SSHAT and CDR2 is FNYEAQ in the germline V gene (reference sequence). This CDR3 spans 15 amino acids. Trimming removed 1 base at V and 0 bases at J, with 7 bases between.

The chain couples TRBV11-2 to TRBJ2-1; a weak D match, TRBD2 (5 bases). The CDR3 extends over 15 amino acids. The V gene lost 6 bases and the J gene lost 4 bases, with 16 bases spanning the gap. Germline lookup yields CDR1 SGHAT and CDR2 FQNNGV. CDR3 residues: CASRSVDSAYNEQFF. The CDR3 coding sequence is TGTGCCAGCAGGTCCGTTGATAGCGCATACAATGAGCAGTTCTTC.

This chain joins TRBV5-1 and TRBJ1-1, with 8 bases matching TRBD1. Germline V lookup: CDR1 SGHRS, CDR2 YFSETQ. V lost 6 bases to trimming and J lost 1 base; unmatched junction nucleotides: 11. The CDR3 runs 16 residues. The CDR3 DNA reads TGCGCCAGCATGCTTTCCTGGGACAGGACGAACACTGAAGCTTTCTTT. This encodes CASMLSWDRTNTEAFF.

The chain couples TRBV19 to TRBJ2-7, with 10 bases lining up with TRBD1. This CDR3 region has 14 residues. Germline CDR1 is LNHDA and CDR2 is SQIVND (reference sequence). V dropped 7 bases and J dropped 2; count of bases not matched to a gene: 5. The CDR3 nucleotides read TGTGCCAGTAATCCGGGACAGGGGACCTACGAGCAGTACTTC. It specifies CASNPGQGTYEQYF. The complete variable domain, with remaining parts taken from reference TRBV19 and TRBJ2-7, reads DGGITQSPKYLFRKEGQNVTLSCEQNLNHDAMYWYRQDPGQGLRLIYYSQIVNDFQKGDIAEGYSVSREKKESFPLTVTSAQKNPTAFYLCASNPGQGTYEQYFGPGTRLTVT.

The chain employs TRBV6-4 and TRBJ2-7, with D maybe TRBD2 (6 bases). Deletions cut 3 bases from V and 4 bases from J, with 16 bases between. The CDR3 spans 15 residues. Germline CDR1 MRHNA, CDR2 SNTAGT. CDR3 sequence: CASSEFAGPTYEQYF. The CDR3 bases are TGTGCCAGCAGTGAATTCGCGGGACCCACTTACGAGCAGTACTTC.

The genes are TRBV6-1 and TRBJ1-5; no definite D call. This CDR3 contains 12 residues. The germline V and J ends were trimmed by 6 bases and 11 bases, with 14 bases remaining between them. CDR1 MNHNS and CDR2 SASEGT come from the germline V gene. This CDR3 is CASSPTAEAQHF. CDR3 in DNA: TGTGCCAGCAGCCCCACGGCCGAAGCCCAGCATTTT.

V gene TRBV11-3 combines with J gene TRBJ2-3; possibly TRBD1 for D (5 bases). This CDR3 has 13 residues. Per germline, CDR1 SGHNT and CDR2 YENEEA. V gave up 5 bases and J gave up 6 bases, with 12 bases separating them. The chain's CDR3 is CASSRNYRDTQYF. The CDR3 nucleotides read TGTGCCAGCAGCCGAAACTACAGGGATACGCAGTATTTT.

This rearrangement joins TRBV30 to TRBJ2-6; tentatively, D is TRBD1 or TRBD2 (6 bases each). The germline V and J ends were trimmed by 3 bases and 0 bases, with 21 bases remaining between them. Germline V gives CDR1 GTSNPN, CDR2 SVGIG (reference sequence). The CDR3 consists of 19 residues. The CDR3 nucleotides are TGTGCCTGGAGCTTGGCGGGACACTTCGAAGGCTCTGGGGCCAACGTCCTGACTTTC. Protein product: CAWSLAGHFEGSGANVLTF.

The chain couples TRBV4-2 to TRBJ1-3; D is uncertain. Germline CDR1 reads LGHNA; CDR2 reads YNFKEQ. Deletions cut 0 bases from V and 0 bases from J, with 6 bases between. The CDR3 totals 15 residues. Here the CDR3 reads CASSQEAFSGNTIYF. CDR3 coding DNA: TGTGCCAGCAGCCAAGAGGCGTTCTCTGGAAACACCATATATTTT.

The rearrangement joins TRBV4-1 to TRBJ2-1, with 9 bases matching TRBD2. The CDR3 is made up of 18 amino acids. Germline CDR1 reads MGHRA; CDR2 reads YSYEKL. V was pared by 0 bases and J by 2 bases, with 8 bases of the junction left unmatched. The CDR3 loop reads CASSQEESSGAPYNEQFF. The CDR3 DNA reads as TGCGCCAGCAGCCAAGAAGAGTCTAGCGGGGCTCCCTACAATGAGCAGTTCTTC.

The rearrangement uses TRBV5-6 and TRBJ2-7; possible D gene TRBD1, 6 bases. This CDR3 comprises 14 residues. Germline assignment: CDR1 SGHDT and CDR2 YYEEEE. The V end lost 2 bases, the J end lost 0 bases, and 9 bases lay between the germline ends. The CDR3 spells CASSLTGRSYEQYF. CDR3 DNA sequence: TGTGCCAGCAGCTTAACAGGGCGCTCCTACGAGCAGTACTTC.